A single sample is the source of the 19 T cell receptor beta chains below, sequenced in a study of blood T cells in healthy people across ages. Sample-barcoded 5' priming and a J-beta primer mix drove a second PCR of roughly 7 to 11 cycles. TCRdb used MiXCR to reprocess the 5' RACE reads, holding one entry per CDR3 protein. Of about 650,000 distinct CDR3 sequences listed, approximately 29% are singletons. Sequenced sample: blood. These receptor sequences come from a woman older than 75 in good health.

In regard to this clonotype: A much larger clone differs by one base, so this may be a read error. CDR3 DNA sequence: TGTGCCAGCAGCTGGCCTCGTAGGGTCTACGAGCAGTACTTC. The encoded protein is CASSWPRRVYEQYF. The chain joins TRBV7-2 to TRBJ2-7, with D hard to call. Germline loops: CDR1 SGHTA, CDR2 FQGNSA. V dropped 4 bases and J dropped 3 bases, with 13 bases sitting between them. The CDR3 has 14 residues.

In this sample, this clonotype turned up many times. This chain uses TRBV5-1 with TRBJ1-1; D ambiguous. Germline V lookup: CDR1 SGHRS, CDR2 YFSETQ. V was trimmed by 6 bases and J by 0 bases, leaving 12 bases between them. The CDR3 length is 14 residues. The CDR3 sequence is CASKGPRMNTEAFF. The DNA for the CDR3 is TGCGCCAGCAAGGGCCCTCGGATGAACACTGAAGCTTTCTTT.

The table lists this clonotype with many counts. The chain is built from TRBV2 and TRBJ2-3; tentative D call: TRBD2 (6 bases). Germline V gives CDR1 SNHLY, CDR2 FYNNEI. The CDR3 sequence is 15 residues long. Trimming stripped 10 bases from V and 0 bases from J, with 17 bases between. The CDR3, as DNA: TGTGCCACGTCGACGGAGGGGTCCAGCACAGATACGCAGTATTTT. Protein product: CATSTEGSSTDTQYF.

This clonotype was counted ten times or more. The chain carries TRBV5-5 and TRBJ2-1; D perhaps matches TRBD2 (6 bases). Germline-derived CDR1 and CDR2 are SGHKS and YYEKEE (reference sequence). V gave up 3 bases and J gave up 0 bases, with 10 bases separating them. The CDR3 spans 15 residues. CDR3 in DNA: TGTGCCAGCAGCTCTTCTAGCGACTCCTACAATGAGCAGTTCTTC. Its translation is CASSSSSDSYNEQFF.

This clonotype has ten or more counts. V usage is TRBV11-3 and J usage is TRBJ2-1; the D gene is possibly TRBD1 (6 bases). The ends were cut back, 5 bases at V and 4 bases at J, with 15 bases in the middle. This CDR3 is built from 15 residues. Germline assignment: CDR1 SGHNT and CDR2 YENEEA. CDR3 region: CASSADPGTYNEQFF. The CDR3, as DNA: TGTGCCAGCAGCGCCGATCCCGGGACATACAATGAGCAGTTCTTC.

Comment on this clonotype: This may be a read error, as it is one base from a much larger clone. This sequence joins TRBV7-9 and TRBJ2-7; TRBD1 matches 7 bases. The CDR3 extends over 16 amino acids. CDR1 and CDR2 from the germline V gene are SEHNR and FQNEAQ (reference sequence). CDR3 loop: CASSLPGQTNSYEHYF. CDR3 DNA: TGTGCCAGCAGCTTACCGGGACAGACCAATTCCTACGAGCATTACTTC.

Many counts were recorded for this clonotype. CDR3 loop: CASSLDWSGEQFF. DNA for the CDR3: TGCGCCAGCAGCTTAGACTGGAGTGGTGAGCAGTTCTTC. This chain joins TRBV5-1 and TRBJ2-1; D is unresolved. The CDR3 sequence is 13 residues long. Trimming removed 2 bases from V and 9 bases from J, with 12 bases in between. CDR1 and CDR2 (germline): SGHRS, YFSETQ.

This clonotype came up many times. The chain combines TRBV9 with TRBJ2-6, with 9 bases aligning to TRBD1. This CDR3 has 17 residues. The germline V gene encodes CDR1 SGDLS and CDR2 YYNGEE. V lost 3 bases and J lost 1; bases outside the gene matches: 5. The CDR3 region has the DNA TGTGCCAGCAGCGGCCGGGACAGGGCGTCTGGGGCCAACGTCCTGACTTTC. The encoded protein is CASSGRDRASGANVLTF.

CDR3 protein: CRFSNQPQHF. The CDR3 region has the DNA TGTAGGTTTAGCAATCAGCCCCAGCATTTT. The rearrangement links TRBV19 to TRBJ1-5; D not certain. Germline assignment: CDR1 LNHDA and CDR2 SQIVND (reference sequence). This CDR3 has 10 residues.

Only one count was recorded for this clonotype. The CDR3 sequence is CASSPGPVNTEAFF. The CDR3 coding sequence is TGTGCCAGCAGTCCGGGACCGGTGAACACTGAAGCTTTCTTT. V usage is TRBV12-3 or TRBV12-4 and J usage is TRBJ1-1; a possible D gene is TRBD1 (5 bases). V shed 5 bases and J shed 0 bases, with 10 bases lying between them. This CDR3 spans 14 amino acids.

There are many counts of this clonotype. The chain combines TRBV11-2 with TRBJ1-2, with D uncertain. This CDR3 is 15 amino acids long. The germline V gene encodes CDR1 SGHAT and CDR2 FQNNGV. Trimming left V 4 bases short and J 0 bases short, with 12 bases between. The CDR3: CASSSDSRSNYGYTF. The CDR3 coding sequence is TGTGCCAGCAGCTCCGATAGTAGGTCTAACTATGGCTACACCTTC.

This clonotype has only a few counts. The V gene is TRBV7-9, the J gene TRBJ2-1, with 10 bases that match TRBD1. The CDR3 has 13 residues. J was trimmed by 13 bases and V by 4 bases; bases with no gene match: 7. Germline CDR1 SEHNR, CDR2 FQNEAQ (reference sequence). CDR3 DNA: TGTGCCAGCAGCTGGACAGGGGGAGAGACCCAGTTCTTC. Encoded protein: CASSWTGGETQFF.

Points on this clonotype: The junction shows a germline mismatch at one end, possibly a read error. V usage is TRBV20-1 and J usage is TRBJ2-7; 9 bases align to TRBD1. The CDR3 extends over 15 amino acids. Germline assignment: CDR1 DFQATT and CDR2 SNEGSKA (reference sequence). This chain's CDR3 is CSARDGTGKPYEQYF. DNA for the CDR3: TGCAGTGCTAGAGACGGGACAGGGAAACCCTATGAGCAGTACTTC.

This sequence joins TRBV7-2 and TRBJ2-5, with 8 nucleotides matching TRBD2. Per the germline V gene, CDR1 is SGHTA and CDR2 is FQGNSA. V shed 1 base and J 1 base; nucleotides not matched to a gene: 5. The CDR3 is 16 residues long. The CDR3 coding sequence is TGTGCCAGCAGCTTAGTTGGTAGCGGGACCCAAGAGACCCAGTACTTC. The encoded protein is CASSLVGSGTQETQYF.

The sample holds many counts of this clonotype. CDR3 in amino acids: CASSALAGGMYNEQFF. In DNA form, the CDR3 reads TGTGCCAGCAGCGCCCTAGCGGGGGGGATGTACAATGAGCAGTTCTTC. The rearrangement links TRBV9 to TRBJ2-1, with 12 bases lining up with TRBD2. The CDR3 totals 16 residues. V trimming: 3 bases; J trimming: 4 bases; junction bases outside the gene matches: 5. Germline loops: CDR1 SGDLS, CDR2 YYNGEE.

Note on this clonotype: A much larger clonotype is one base distant, so this may be a read error. The chain carries TRBV7-2 and TRBJ2-7; D call uncertain. CDR3 length: 16 amino acids. Germline V gives CDR1 SGHTA, CDR2 FQGNSA. CDR3 loop: CASSTAGVGRVYGQYF. CDR3 nucleotides: TGTGCCAGCAGCACAGCCGGCGTTGGGCGCGTCTACGGGCAGTACTTC.

This clonotype was recorded many times. The V and J genes are TRBV12-3 or TRBV12-4 and TRBJ2-7, with D perhaps being TRBD1 or TRBD2 (5 bases each). This CDR3 comprises 15 residues. Trimming shortened V by 6 bases and J by 3 bases, and 18 bases separated the two germline ends. In nucleotides, the CDR3 is TGTGCCAGCAGCGGACCGGGGCTCCTACACTACGAGCAGTACTTC. Translated: CASSGPGLLHYEQYF.

This clonotype was found a few times. The chain combines TRBV20-1 with TRBJ2-7; 8 bases agree with TRBD2. Germline trimming cut 3 bases from V and 4 bases from J; bases unmatched to any gene: 5. The CDR3 totals 13 residues. Germline CDR1 and CDR2: DFQATT and SNEGSKA (reference sequence). DNA of the CDR3: TGCAGTGCTAGGGTTAGCGGGACTTACGAGCAGTACTTC. It specifies CSARVSGTYEQYF.

This clonotype was recorded a few times. The chain is built from TRBV27 and TRBJ1-2; D gene unclear. Germline V gene data show CDR1 as MNHEY and CDR2 as SMNVEV (reference sequence). CDR3 length: 15 amino acids. V lost 4 bases, J lost 0 bases, and 12 bases lay in between. As DNA, the CDR3 is TGTGCCAGCAGTTCTCCGAGCGGGGCTAACTATGGCTACACCTTC. Its protein product is CASSSPSGANYGYTF.